The following is a T cell receptor (beta chain) sequence with its context. Its recognized antigen is unknown. Per-nucleotide qualities are absent, and no much larger clonotype sits a single base away. The receptor library was made with the immunoSEQ multiplex PCR assay. Here the immuneACCESS table is served through TCRdb, limited to in-frame sequences with V and J called. Missing clones are a known gap in these copies; in checked studies unresolved V genes cover under half, and the rest lacks a known reason. The sample table lists some 74,000 clones, over 80% of them with a count of one. 2% to 2.5% of the sample rests with the top ten. The germline V gene gives CDR1 as MNHEY and CDR2 as SVGAGI. Its CDR3 holds 15 amino acids, cysteine through phenylalanine. CDR3 DNA is the only sequence kept; it has 45 bases, read in frame from the first base. Germline trimming amounts to 3 bases on V and 8 bases on J, with 7 as the count of junction bases outside the gene matches.

The data stem from a study of T cell changes during pregnancy in multiple sclerosis (dated by TCRdb to the late 2010s). Concerning the study at large: The study examined how the T cell repertoire changed over the course of pregnancy in women with multiple sclerosis.

The TCR originated in a female donor with multiple sclerosis, enrolled in a pregnancy study. Recombination joined TRBV6-5 with TRBJ2-3, and TRBD2 aligns with 11 junction nucleotides. Sequencing was performed on peripheral blood, taken before pregnancy. The nucleotides are TGTGCCAGCAGTTATTTAGCGGGAGGGCCTAGTACGCAGTATTTT. This gives the protein CASSYLAGGPSTQYF.